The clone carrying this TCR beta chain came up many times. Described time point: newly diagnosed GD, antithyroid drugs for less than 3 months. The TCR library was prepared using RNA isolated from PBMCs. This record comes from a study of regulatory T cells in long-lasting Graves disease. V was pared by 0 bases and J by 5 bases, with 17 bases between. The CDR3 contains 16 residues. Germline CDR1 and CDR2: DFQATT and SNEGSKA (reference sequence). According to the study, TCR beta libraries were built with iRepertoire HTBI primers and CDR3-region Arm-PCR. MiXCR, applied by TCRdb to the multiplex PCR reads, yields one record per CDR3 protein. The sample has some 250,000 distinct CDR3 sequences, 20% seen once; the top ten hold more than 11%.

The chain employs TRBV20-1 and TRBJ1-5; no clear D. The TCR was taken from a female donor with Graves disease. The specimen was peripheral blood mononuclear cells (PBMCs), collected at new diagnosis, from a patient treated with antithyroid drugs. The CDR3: CSARDKAVSLHQPQHF. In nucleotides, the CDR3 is TGCAGTGCTAGAGATAAGGCCGTGTCCCTCCATCAGCCCCAGCATTTT.